Each of the 15 T cell receptor beta chains below was sequenced from the same sample in a study of T cell changes during pregnancy in multiple sclerosis. TCRdb's copy holds only in-frame clones and misses some; the assay was immunoSEQ multiplex PCR. This sample has fewer than 40,000 clones, with roughly nine tenths found just once. Sequences were derived from CD4+ T cells from peripheral blood mononuclear cells, sampled in the second trimester of pregnancy. All receptors derive from a female donor in good health, enrolled as a control in a pregnancy study.

V usage is TRBV15 and J usage is TRBJ2-4, with 9 positions matching TRBD1. CDR1 LNHNV and CDR2 YYDKDF come from the germline V gene (reference sequence). The CDR3 consists of 16 residues. V was clipped by 1 base and J by 7 bases; unmatched bases: 8. The CDR3 loop reads CATSRASGTGSNIQYF. The CDR3 nucleotides read TGTGCCACCAGCAGAGCCTCCGGGACAGGGTCGAACATTCAGTACTTC.

The CDR3 sequence: CASSSGTSGRQDTQYF. DNA of the CDR3: TGTGCCAGCAGCTCCGGGACTAGCGGGAGGCAAGATACGCAGTATTTT. The chain has TRBV7-9 and TRBJ2-3, with 15 bases that match TRBD2. The CDR3 runs to 16 residues. After removal of 4 bases from V and 5 bases from J, the junction contained 4 bases not matched to a gene. Per germline, CDR1 SEHNR and CDR2 FQNEAQ (reference sequence).

The rearrangement links TRBV27 to TRBJ2-7; TRBD2 is a possible D gene (8 bases). Trimming stripped 6 bases from V and 6 bases from J, with 21 bases between. Per the germline V gene, CDR1 is MNHEY and CDR2 is SMNVEV (reference sequence). This CDR3 region has 15 residues. Written as DNA, the CDR3 is TGTGCCAGCAGACAGGGGCGCGGGAGGCTCCTCGAGCAGTACTTC. Its translation: CASRQGRGRLLEQYF.

The V gene is TRBV4-3, the J gene TRBJ1-4; D uncertain. V gave up 1 base and J gave up 5 bases, with 14 bases separating them. Per the germline V gene, CDR1 is LGHNA and CDR2 is YSLEER. The CDR3 spans 16 residues. CDR3 loop: CASSQGFGVLNEKLFF. Here the CDR3 DNA reads TGCGCCAGCAGCCAAGGATTCGGGGTTCTCAATGAAAAACTGTTTTTT.

The chain has TRBV23-1 and TRBJ2-6, with a possible D match to TRBD1 (6 bases). TRBV23-1 is placed among ORFs of uncertain function. CDR3 size: 17 residues. V dropped 7 bases and J dropped 0 bases, with 16 bases sitting between them. The CDR3: CASNHRDTRSGANVLTF. In DNA form, the CDR3 reads TGCGCCAGCAACCACCGGGACACCCGCTCTGGGGCCAACGTCCTGACTTTC.

The chain joins TRBV7-6 to TRBJ1-1; no definite D call. V shed 1 base and J shed 4 bases, with 13 bases lying between them. Germline CDR1 SGHVS, CDR2 FNYEAQ. The CDR3 contains 15 residues. CDR3 sequence: CASSLGGRVGTEAFF. In DNA, the CDR3 is TGTGCCAGCAGCTTAGGTGGGCGGGTGGGCACTGAAGCTTTCTTT.

CDR3 sequence: CASSLGLKEQFF. In nucleotides, the CDR3 is TGTGCCAGCAGCCTGGGACTCAAAGAGCAGTTCTTC. The genes are TRBV5-5 and TRBJ2-1; possible D gene TRBD2, 6 bases. The CDR3 totals 12 residues. CDR1 is SGHKS and CDR2 is YYEKEE in the germline V gene (reference sequence). Trimming took 4 bases from V and 10 from J, leaving 12 bases between them. Full variable domain (outside the CDR3, taken from reference TRBV5-5 and TRBJ2-1): DAGVTQSPTHLIKTRGQQVTLRCSPISGHKSVSWYQQVLGQGPQFIFQYYEKEERGRGNFPDRFSARQFPNYSSELNVNALLLGDSALYLCASSLGLKEQFFGPGTRLTVL.

DNA of the CDR3: TGTGCCAGCAGCTTAGCAGGGGGACAAGTCTACGAGCAGTACTTC. It translates to CASSLAGGQVYEQYF. This chain connects TRBV11-2 to TRBJ2-7; 7 nucleotides line up with TRBD1. This CDR3 has 15 amino acids. Germline CDR1 and CDR2: SGHAT and FQNNGV. Trimming removed 1 base from V and 3 bases from J; junction bases left unmatched: 6.

The V gene is TRBV10-3, the J gene TRBJ2-2; D not resolved. The CDR3 spans 14 residues. Trimming left V 6 bases short and J 1 base short, with 9 bases between. From germline, CDR1 is ENHRY and CDR2 SYGVKD. CDR3 residues: CAIRAAENTGELFF. CDR3 nucleotides: TGTGCCATCAGGGCCGCTGAGAACACCGGGGAGCTGTTTTTT.

V gene TRBV9 combines with J gene TRBJ2-1; 9 nucleotides agree with TRBD2. This CDR3 is 17 amino acids long. J gave up 7 bases and V 4 bases, and 15 bases lay outside the gene matches. In germline, CDR1 is SGDLS, CDR2 YYNGEE. The CDR3 loop is CASSPREFSGGRNEQFF. CDR3 DNA: TGTGCCAGCAGCCCCAGGGAATTCAGCGGGGGGAGGAATGAGCAGTTCTTC. Looking up the rest from reference TRBV9 and TRBJ2-1 gives the full variable domain: DSGVTQTPKHLITATGQRVTLRCSPRSGDLSVYWYQQSLDQGLQFLIQYYNGEERAKGNILERFSAQQFPDLHSELNLSSLELGDSALYFCASSPREFSGGRNEQFFGPGTRLTVL.

The V gene is TRBV5-6, the J gene TRBJ2-2; possibly TRBD1 for D (5 bases). Trimming removed 3 bases at V and 8 bases at J, with 20 bases between. The germline CDR1 and CDR2 sequences are SGHDT and YYEEEE. The CDR3 loop spans 16 amino acids. The CDR3 here is CASSSRVGAFSGELFF. CDR3 bases: TGTGCCAGCAGCTCCCGTGTTGGGGCCTTTAGTGGGGAGCTGTTTTTT.

The chain recombines TRBV6-5 with TRBJ1-2; D gene unclear. The CDR3 is 14 amino acids. Germline lookup yields CDR1 MNHEY and CDR2 SVGAGI. With 5 bases removed from V and 2 bases from J, the gap between germline ends came to 12 bases. Here the CDR3 reads CASSAEERNYGYTF. CDR3 DNA: TGTGCCAGCAGTGCCGAGGAGAGAAACTATGGCTACACCTTC.

This sequence joins TRBV10-3 and TRBJ2-3; 7 bases are a match to TRBD2. This CDR3 comprises 17 residues. Per germline, CDR1 ENHRY and CDR2 SYGVKD. J lost 1 base, V lost 0 bases, and 7 bases had no gene match. DNA for the CDR3: TGTGCCATCAGTGAGTCGCCGGGCGGGAGAGGCACAGATACGCAGTATTTT. It encodes CAISESPGGRGTDTQYF.

The V and J genes are TRBV18 and TRBJ1-2; TRBD1 aligns across 10 bases. This CDR3 region has 17 residues. The V gene end was trimmed by 5 bases and the J gene end by 6 bases; junction bases not matched to a gene: 15. The germline V gene has CDR1 KGHSH and CDR2 LQKENI. CDR3 nucleotide sequence: TGTGCCAGCTCAACGTACAGAATGACAGGGGGCGTGGATGGCTACACCTTC. This gives the protein CASSTYRMTGGVDGYTF.

This clone showed up just once. The chain recombines TRBV4-1 with TRBJ2-1, with a possible D match to TRBD2 (5 bases). This CDR3 region has 14 residues. V was shortened by 0 bases and J by 5 bases, with 8 bases between the two germline ends. CDR1 is MGHRA, CDR2 YSYEKL, per germline. CDR3 DNA: TGCGCCAGCAGCCAAGATGCACTAGACAATGAGCAGTTCTTC. Protein product: CASSQDALDNEQFF.